This T cell receptor beta chain is from a study of blood T cell repertoires in COVID-19. The overall study: Acute-phase and convalescent COVID-19 samples originated in the United States, Italy and Spain.

Per the authors' pipeline: From reference gene primer amplification, estimates of nucleated cell counts were derived. The table came from immunoSEQ multiplex PCR; TCRdb's copy has only in-frame clones and leaves some out. The DNA was the basis for D and trimming; V, J and clone size are from that table. Here the sample spans some 190,000 clones, almost 90% being singletons. The CDR3 runs to 14 residues. V lost 1 base to trimming and J lost 7 bases, with 14 bases between them. Germline assignment: CDR1 GTSNPN and CDR2 SVGIG (reference sequence). Sequencing input: peripheral blood. The J gene is TRBJ1-5, the V gene TRBV30; D perhaps matches TRBD1 (6 bases). The clonotype comes from a young man with active or convalescent COVID-19. The CDR3 protein is CAWSGNRGGQPQHF. In DNA form, the CDR3 reads TGTGCCTGGAGTGGGAATAGGGGGGGACAGCCCCAGCATTTT.